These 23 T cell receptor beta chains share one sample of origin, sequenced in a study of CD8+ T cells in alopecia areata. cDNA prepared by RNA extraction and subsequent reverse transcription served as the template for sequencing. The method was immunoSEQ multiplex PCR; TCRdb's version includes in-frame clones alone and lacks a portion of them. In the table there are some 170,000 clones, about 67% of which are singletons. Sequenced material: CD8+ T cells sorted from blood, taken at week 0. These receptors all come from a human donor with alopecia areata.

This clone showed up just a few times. The CDR3 protein is CASSLGLGIGGYTF. CDR3 nucleotides: TGTGCCAGCAGCTTAGGGCTCGGGATAGGTGGCTACACCTTC. The chain employs TRBV5-6 and TRBJ1-2, with unresolved D. Germline CDR1 and CDR2: SGHDT and YYEEEE. This CDR3 comprises 14 residues. The V and J ends lost 2 bases and 7 bases respectively, with 15 bases between them.

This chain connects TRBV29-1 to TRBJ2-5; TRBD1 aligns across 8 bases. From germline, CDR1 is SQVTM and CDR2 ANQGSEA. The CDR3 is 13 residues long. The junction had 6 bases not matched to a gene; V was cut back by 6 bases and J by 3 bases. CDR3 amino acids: CSVPGQGKETQYF. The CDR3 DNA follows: TGCAGCGTCCCAGGACAGGGAAAAGAGACCCAGTACTTC.

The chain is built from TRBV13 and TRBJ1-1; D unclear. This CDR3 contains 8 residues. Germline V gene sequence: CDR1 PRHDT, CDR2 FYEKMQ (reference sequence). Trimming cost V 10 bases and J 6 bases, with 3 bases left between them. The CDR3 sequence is CATPEAFF. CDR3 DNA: TGTGCCACCCCTGAAGCTTTCTTT.

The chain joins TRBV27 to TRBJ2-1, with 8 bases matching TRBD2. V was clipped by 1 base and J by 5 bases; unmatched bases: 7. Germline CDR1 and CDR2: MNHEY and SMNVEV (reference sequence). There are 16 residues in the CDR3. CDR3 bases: TGTGCCAGCAGTTTATTCGCGGGGGGTCAGAACAATGAGCAGTTCTTC. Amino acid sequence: CASSLFAGGQNNEQFF.

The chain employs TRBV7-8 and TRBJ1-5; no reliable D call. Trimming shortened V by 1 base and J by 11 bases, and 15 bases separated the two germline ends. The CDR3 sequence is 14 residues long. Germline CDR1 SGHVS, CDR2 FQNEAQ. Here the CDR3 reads CASSLDLGLSAQHF. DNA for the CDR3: TGTGCCAGCAGCTTAGACCTCGGTTTATCGGCCCAGCATTTT.

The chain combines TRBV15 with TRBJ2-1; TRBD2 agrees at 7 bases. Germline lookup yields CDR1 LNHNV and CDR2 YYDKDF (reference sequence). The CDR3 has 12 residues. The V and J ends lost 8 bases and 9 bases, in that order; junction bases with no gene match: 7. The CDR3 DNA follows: TGTGCCACCCAGGACGGCGGGGGTGAGCAGTTCTTC. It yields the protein CATQDGGGEQFF.

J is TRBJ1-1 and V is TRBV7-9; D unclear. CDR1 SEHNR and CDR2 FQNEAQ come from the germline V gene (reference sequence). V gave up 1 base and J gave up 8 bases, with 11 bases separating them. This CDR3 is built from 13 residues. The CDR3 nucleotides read TGTGCCAGCAGCTTAGGATTATTTCGAGAAGCTTTCTTT. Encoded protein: CASSLGLFREAFF.

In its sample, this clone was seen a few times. CDR3 in DNA: TGTGCCAGCAGGGAAAATTCACCCCTCCACTTT. Amino acids: CASRENSPLHF. V and J are TRBV6-1 and TRBJ1-6, with D uncertain. Between the trimmed V and J ends, which lost 6 bases and 7 bases, there was a span of 4 bases. The germline gives CDR1 MNHNS, CDR2 SASEGT. The CDR3 contains 11 residues.

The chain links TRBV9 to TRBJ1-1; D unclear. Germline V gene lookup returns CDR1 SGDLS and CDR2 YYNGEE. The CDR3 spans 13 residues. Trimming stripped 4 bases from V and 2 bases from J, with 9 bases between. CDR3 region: CASSPGPNTEAFF. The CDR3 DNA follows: TGTGCCAGCAGCCCCGGACCAAACACTGAAGCTTTCTTT.

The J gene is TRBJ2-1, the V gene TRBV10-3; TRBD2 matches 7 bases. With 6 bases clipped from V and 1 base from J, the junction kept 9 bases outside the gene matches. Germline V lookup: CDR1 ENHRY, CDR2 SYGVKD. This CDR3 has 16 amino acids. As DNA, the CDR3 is TGTGCCATCAGGGGGGAGGGAAGTGGGTCCTACAATGAGCAGTTCTTC. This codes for CAIRGEGSGSYNEQFF.

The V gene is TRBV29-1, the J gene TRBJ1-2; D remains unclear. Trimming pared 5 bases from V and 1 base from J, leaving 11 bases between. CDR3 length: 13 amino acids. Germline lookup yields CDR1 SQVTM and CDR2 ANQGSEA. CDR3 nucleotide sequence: TGCAGCGTTCCTAACGGGCATAACTATGGCTACACCTTC. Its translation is CSVPNGHNYGYTF.

Here the CDR3 DNA reads TGTGCCAGCAGTGATACAGAGAACACCGGGGAGCTGTTTTTT. Residues: CASSDTENTGELFF. The chain recombines TRBV27 with TRBJ2-2; D is uncertain. This CDR3 has 14 residues. Germline V CDR1 and CDR2: MNHEY, SMNVEV (reference sequence). V was trimmed by 5 bases and J by 1 base, leaving 8 bases between them.

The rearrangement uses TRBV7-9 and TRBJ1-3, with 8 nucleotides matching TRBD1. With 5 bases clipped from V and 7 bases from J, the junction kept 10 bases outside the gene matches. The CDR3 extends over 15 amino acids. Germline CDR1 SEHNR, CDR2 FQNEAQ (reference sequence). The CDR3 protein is CASSTDRVIRNTIYF. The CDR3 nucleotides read TGTGCCAGCAGCACGGACAGGGTAATCCGGAACACCATATATTTT.

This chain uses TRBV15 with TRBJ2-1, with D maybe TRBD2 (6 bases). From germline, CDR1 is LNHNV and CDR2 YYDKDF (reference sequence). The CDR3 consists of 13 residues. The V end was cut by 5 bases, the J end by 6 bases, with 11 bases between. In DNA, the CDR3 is TGTGCCACCAGCGGCTTGACTAGCAATGAGCAGTTCTTC. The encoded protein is CATSGLTSNEQFF. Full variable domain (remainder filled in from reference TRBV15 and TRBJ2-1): DAMVIQNPRYQVTQFGKPVTLSCSQTLNHNVMYWYQQKSSQAPKLLFHYYDKDFNNEADTPDNFQSRRPNTSFCFLDIRSPGLGDTAMYLCATSGLTSNEQFFGPGTRLTVL.

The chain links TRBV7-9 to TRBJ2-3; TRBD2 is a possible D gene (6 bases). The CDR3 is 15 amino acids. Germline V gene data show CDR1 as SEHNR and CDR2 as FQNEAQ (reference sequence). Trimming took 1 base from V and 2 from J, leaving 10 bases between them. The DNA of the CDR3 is TGTGCCAGCAGCTTAGTGCGGAGGGCCACAGATACGCAGTATTTT. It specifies CASSLVRRATDTQYF.

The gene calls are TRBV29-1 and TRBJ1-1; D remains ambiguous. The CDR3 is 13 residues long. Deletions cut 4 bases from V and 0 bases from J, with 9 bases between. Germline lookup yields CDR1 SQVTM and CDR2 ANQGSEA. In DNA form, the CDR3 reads TGCAGCGTTGCCGAAGTACTGAACACTGAAGCTTTCTTT. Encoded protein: CSVAEVLNTEAFF.

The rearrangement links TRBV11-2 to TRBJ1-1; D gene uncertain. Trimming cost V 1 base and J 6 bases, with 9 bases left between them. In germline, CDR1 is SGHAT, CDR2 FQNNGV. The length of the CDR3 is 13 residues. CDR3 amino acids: CASSLGSRSEAFF. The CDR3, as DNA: TGTGCCAGCAGCTTAGGGTCGCGGTCTGAAGCTTTCTTT.

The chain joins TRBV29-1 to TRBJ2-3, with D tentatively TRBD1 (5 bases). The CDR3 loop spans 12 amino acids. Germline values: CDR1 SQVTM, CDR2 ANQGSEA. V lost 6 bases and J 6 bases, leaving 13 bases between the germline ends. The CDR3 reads CSVTGSGDTQYF. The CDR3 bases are TGCAGCGTCACAGGTTCAGGGGATACGCAGTATTTT.

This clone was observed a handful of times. The CDR3 spells CASSLWGDEQYF. The CDR3 region has the DNA TGTGCCAGCAGCTTGTGGGGGGACGAGCAGTACTTC. The chain employs TRBV5-4 and TRBJ2-7; a possible D gene is TRBD2 (6 bases). Germline V gives CDR1 SGHNT, CDR2 YYREEE (reference sequence). The CDR3 has 12 residues. Trimming removed 1 base from V and 5 bases from J, with 7 bases in between.

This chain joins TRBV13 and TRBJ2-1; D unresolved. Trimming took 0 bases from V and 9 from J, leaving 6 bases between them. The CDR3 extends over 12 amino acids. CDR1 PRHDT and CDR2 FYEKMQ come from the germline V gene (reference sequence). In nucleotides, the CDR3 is TGTGCCAGCAGCTTAGGGTCCACTGAGCAGTTCTTC. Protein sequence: CASSLGSTEQFF.

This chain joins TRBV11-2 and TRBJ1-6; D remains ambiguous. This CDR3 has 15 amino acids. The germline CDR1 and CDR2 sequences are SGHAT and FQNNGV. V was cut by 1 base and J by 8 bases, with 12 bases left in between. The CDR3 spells CASSLAGPADSPLHF. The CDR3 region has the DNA TGTGCCAGCAGCTTAGCTGGTCCAGCCGATTCACCCCTCCACTTT.

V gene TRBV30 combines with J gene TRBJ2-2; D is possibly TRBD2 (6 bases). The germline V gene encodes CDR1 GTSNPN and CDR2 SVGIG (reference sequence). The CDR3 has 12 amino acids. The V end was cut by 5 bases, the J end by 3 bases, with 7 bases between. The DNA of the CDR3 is TGTGCCTGGGGAGGGTACACCGGGGAGCTGTTTTTT. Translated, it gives CAWGGYTGELFF.

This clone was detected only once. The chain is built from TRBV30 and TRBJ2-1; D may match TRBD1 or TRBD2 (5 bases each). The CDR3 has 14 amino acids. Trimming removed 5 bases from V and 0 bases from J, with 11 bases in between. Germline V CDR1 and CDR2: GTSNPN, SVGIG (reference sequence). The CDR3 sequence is CAWLGDPSYNEQFF. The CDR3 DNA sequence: TGTGCCTGGCTAGGGGACCCCTCCTACAATGAGCAGTTCTTC.